Each of the 9 T cell receptor beta chains below was sequenced from the same sample in a study of OX40 agonist ivuxolimab in advanced cancers. Measured with immunoSEQ multiplex PCR; TCRdb has only the in-frame clones, and not every one. The sample has over 45,000 clones; about 85% are singletons. Sequencing was performed on CD4+ or CD8+ T cells sorted from blood, taken in a trial of the OX40 agonist ivuxolimab. The receptors originated from an adult with an advanced solid tumor such as melanoma, head and neck, liver or kidney cancer.

J is TRBJ2-5 and V is TRBV19; D is perhaps TRBD1 or TRBD2 (6 bases each). V gave up 5 bases and J gave up 1 base, with 11 bases separating them. The germline V gene encodes CDR1 LNHDA and CDR2 SQIVND (reference sequence). The CDR3 length is 14 residues. The CDR3 DNA reads TGTGCCAGTAGTCTCGGGGGCCTCCAAGAGACCCAGTACTTC. Translating it yields CASSLGGLQETQYF.

The chain is built from TRBV9 and TRBJ1-6; D gene unclear. Per germline, CDR1 SGDLS and CDR2 YYNGEE. The CDR3 has 14 residues. Trimming stripped 2 bases from V and 7 bases from J, with 10 bases between. CDR3 coding DNA: TGTGCCAGCAGCGTCGACACCTTAAATTCACCCCTCCACTTT. Its translation: CASSVDTLNSPLHF.

V gene TRBV5-1 combines with J gene TRBJ2-1; TRBD2 agrees at 9 bases. Germline loops: CDR1 SGHRS, CDR2 YFSETQ. The CDR3 spans 14 residues. The ends lost 3 bases at V and 8 bases at J; junction bases unmatched: 6. CDR3 region: CASSWGLAGDEQFF. CDR3 nucleotides: TGCGCCAGCAGCTGGGGACTAGCTGGCGATGAGCAGTTCTTC.

This chain links TRBV5-6 with TRBJ1-5; TRBD1 matches at 11 bases. This CDR3 contains 15 residues. Germline V gives CDR1 SGHDT, CDR2 YYEEEE. The J segment lost 7 bases and the V segment lost 2 bases, leaving 5 bases of the junction unmatched. DNA of the CDR3: TGTGCCAGCAGCTTAGGACAGGGGGCTCAGCAGCCCCAGCATTTT. This translates into CASSLGQGAQQPQHF.

The genes are TRBV9 and TRBJ1-2, with 7 positions matching TRBD1. From germline, CDR1 is SGDLS and CDR2 YYNGEE. V shed 0 bases, J shed 6 bases, and the junction held 2 bases outside the gene matches. CDR3 length: 13 residues. This CDR3 is CASSVGTGDGYTF. CDR3 DNA sequence: TGTGCCAGCAGCGTAGGTACAGGGGATGGCTACACCTTC.

The chain couples TRBV19 to TRBJ1-2; D gene uncertain. V lost 6 bases and J 2 bases, leaving 16 bases between the germline ends. The CDR3 spans 15 residues. Germline lookup yields CDR1 LNHDA and CDR2 SQIVND (reference sequence). The CDR3 protein is CASSDESTSNYGYTF. As DNA, the CDR3 is TGTGCCAGTAGCGACGAATCGACGTCCAACTATGGCTACACCTTC.

This chain uses TRBV6-5 with TRBJ2-7; TRBD1 is a possible D gene (5 bases). The germline V gene encodes CDR1 MNHEY and CDR2 SVGAGI. The length of the CDR3 is 12 residues. Trimming removed 5 bases from V and 4 bases from J, with 9 bases in between. The CDR3 region is CASSPRVYEQYF. The CDR3 DNA follows: TGTGCCAGCAGTCCCAGGGTGTACGAGCAGTACTTC.

Details on this clone: Sequence at one end of the junction differs from germline and may be a read error. The chain recombines TRBV7-9 with TRBJ2-3; possible D gene TRBD2, 6 bases. Germline-derived CDR1 and CDR2 are SEHNR and FQNEAQ (reference sequence). The CDR3 extends over 14 amino acids. CDR3 in amino acids: CAGRRERGTDTQYF. For the CDR3, the DNA is TGTGCCGGCAGGAGGGAGCGGGGCACAGATACGCAGTATTTT.

The chain has TRBV6-5 and TRBJ2-2; no definite D call. With 4 bases removed from V and 6 bases from J, the gap between germline ends came to 9 bases. The CDR3 covers 13 residues. CDR1 and CDR2 from the germline V gene are MNHEY and SVGAGI. The CDR3 sequence: CASSFSYAGELFF. CDR3 sequence (DNA): TGTGCCAGCAGTTTTTCTTACGCCGGGGAGCTGTTTTTT.